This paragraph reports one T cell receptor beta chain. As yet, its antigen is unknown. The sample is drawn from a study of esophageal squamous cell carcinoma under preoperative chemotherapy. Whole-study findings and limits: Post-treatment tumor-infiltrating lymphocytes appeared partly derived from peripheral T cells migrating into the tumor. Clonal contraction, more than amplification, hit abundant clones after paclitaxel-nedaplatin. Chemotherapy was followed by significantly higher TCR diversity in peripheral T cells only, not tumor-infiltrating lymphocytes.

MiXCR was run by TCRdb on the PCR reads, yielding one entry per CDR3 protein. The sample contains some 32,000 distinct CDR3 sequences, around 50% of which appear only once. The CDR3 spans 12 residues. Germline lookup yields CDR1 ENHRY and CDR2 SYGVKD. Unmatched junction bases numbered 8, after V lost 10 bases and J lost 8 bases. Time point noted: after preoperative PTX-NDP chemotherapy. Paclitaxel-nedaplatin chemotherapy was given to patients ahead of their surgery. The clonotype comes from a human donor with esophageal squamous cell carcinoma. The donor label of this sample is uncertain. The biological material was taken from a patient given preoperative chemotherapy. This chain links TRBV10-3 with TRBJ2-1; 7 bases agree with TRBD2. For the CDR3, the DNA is TGTGCCACCGGACTAGGGTTCGATGAGCAGTTCTTC. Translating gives CATGLGFDEQFF.